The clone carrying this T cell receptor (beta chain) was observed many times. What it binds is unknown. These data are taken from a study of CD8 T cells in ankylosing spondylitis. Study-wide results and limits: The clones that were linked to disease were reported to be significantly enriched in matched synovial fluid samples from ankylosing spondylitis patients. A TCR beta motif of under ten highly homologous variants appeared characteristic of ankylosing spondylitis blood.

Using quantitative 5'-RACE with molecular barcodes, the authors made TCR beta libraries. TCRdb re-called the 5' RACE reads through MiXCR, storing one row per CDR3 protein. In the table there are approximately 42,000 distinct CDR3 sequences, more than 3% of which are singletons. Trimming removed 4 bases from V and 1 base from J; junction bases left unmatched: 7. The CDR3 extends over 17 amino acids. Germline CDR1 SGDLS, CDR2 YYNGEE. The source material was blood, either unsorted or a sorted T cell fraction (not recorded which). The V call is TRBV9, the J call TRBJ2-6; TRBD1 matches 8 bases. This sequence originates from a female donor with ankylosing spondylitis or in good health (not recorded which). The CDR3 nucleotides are TGTGCCAGCAGCCCTCGACAGGGGTGGTCTGGGGCCAACGTCCTGACTTTC. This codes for CASSPRQGWSGANVLTF.